The present entry profiles one T cell receptor beta chain with its context. Its specificity is unknown. The CDR3 is 15 amino acids. In germline, CDR1 is SGHVS, CDR2 FNYEAQ. This record comes from a study of blood T cells in healthy people across ages. Study-level background: Template-switching capture recovered about one barcoded beta molecule per two T cells. Whole-study results and caveats: It was held that diversity estimates obtained from one million T cells represented underestimates.

Combining a sample-barcoded 5' primer with a J-beta primer mix, a second PCR ran for 7 to 11 cycles. Researchers report that a template-switch adaptor with 12 random nucleotides tagged each cDNA molecule. Per-sample output comprised a minimum of 2.5 million paired-end reads containing CDR3. TCRdb independently ran MiXCR on the 5' RACE reads; one entry per CDR3 protein. The sample has around 1.5 million distinct CDR3 sequences, around 59% seen once. V usage is TRBV7-6 and J usage is TRBJ2-1, with a weak D call TRBD2 (6 bases). The end of the DNA aligns better with TRBJ2-7, so the J call may be wrong. The sequenced material came from blood. This receptor was identified in a man aged 18 to 29 in good health. CDR3 nucleotide sequence: TGTGCCAGCAGCGCCTCTCGCGGGGCCTACTACGAGCAGTACTTC. It codes for CASSASRGAYYEQYF.